The 32 T cell receptor beta chains reported below all come from one sample, sequenced in a study of T cell responses to AZD1222 COVID-19 vaccine. Produced via immunoSEQ multiplex PCR; TCRdb's table is partial and in-frame only. The sample includes approximately 100,000 clones, around 92% of them seen just once. The material sequenced was peripheral blood, taken on day 0 of AZD1222 vaccination. Every receptor here comes from an adult in good health.

The chain employs TRBV30 and TRBJ1-5; possible D gene TRBD1, 6 bases. V lost 0 bases to trimming and J lost 13 bases, with 16 bases between them. Germline values: CDR1 GTSNPN, CDR2 SVGIG (reference sequence). The CDR3 consists of 13 residues. The CDR3 nucleotides read TGTGCCTGGAGTGTCTGGGGGGCTGAGGCTCAGCATTTT. Translation: CAWSVWGAEAQHF.

The chain couples TRBV19 to TRBJ1-6; D gene ambiguous. Trimming took off 5 bases at V and 6 bases at J, with 14 bases between the two ends. This CDR3 comprises 15 residues. CDR1 and CDR2 from the germline V gene are LNHDA and SQIVND (reference sequence). CDR3 sequence: CASSRGGPSNSPLHF. The CDR3 coding sequence is TGTGCCAGTAGTCGTGGAGGGCCTTCTAATTCACCCCTCCACTTT.

This clone was observed a single time. The rearrangement joins TRBV4-2 to TRBJ1-1; 8 bases align to TRBD1. CDR3 length: 13 amino acids. Germline trimming cut 4 bases from V and 11 bases from J; bases unmatched to any gene: 9. CDR1 is LGHNA, CDR2 YNFKEQ, per germline. DNA for the CDR3: TGTGCCAGCAGCCCCGGGACAGGCCGGGAGGCTTTCTTT. As protein: CASSPGTGREAFF.

The chain has TRBV7-9 and TRBJ1-2, with D perhaps TRBD1 (5 bases). With 1 base removed from V and 4 bases from J, the gap between germline ends came to 16 bases. Germline V CDR1 and CDR2: SEHNR, FQNEAQ (reference sequence). The length of the CDR3 is 16 residues. The CDR3 loop reads CASSLDRGGAAYGYTF. The CDR3 nucleotides are TGTGCCAGCAGCTTAGATCGCGGAGGGGCGGCCTATGGCTACACCTTC. The full variable domain, its missing parts supplied by reference TRBV7-9 and TRBJ1-2, is DTGVSQNPRHKITKRGQNVTFRCDPISEHNRLYWYRQTLGQGPEFLTYFQNEAQLEKSRLLSDRFSAERPKGSFSTLEIQRTEQGDSAMYLCASSLDRGGAAYGYTFGSGTRLTVV.

This clone was recorded only once. The chain carries TRBV30 and TRBJ2-1, with D uncertain. The CDR3 length is 12 residues. Germline V lookup: CDR1 GTSNPN, CDR2 SVGIG (reference sequence). The V and J ends lost 5 bases and 5 bases respectively, with 10 bases between them. In DNA, the CDR3 is TGTGCCTGGGAAGAAGGAAACAATGAGCAGTTCTTC. Its translation: CAWEEGNNEQFF.

This clone came up once. The same CDR3 also results from other DNA sequences found in this sample. V usage is TRBV9 and J usage is TRBJ2-5; 13 bases agree with TRBD2. The CDR3 length is 15 residues. V shed 3 bases and J 1 base; nucleotides not matched to a gene: 0. Germline values: CDR1 SGDLS, CDR2 YYNGEE. CDR3 protein: CASSGLAGGQETQYF. The CDR3 DNA reads as TGTGCCAGCAGCGGACTAGCGGGGGGCCAAGAGACCCAGTACTTC.

This clone was detected only once. The junction departs from germline at one end; a sequencing error may be responsible. This rearrangement joins TRBV28 to TRBJ1-3; D remains ambiguous. Looked up from germline, CDR1 is MDHEN and CDR2 is SYDVKM. The CDR3 length is 12 residues. The CDR3 spells CASSNSNGDEDF. In nucleotides, the CDR3 is TGTGCCAGCAGTAACTCAAACGGGGATGAGGATTTT.

The chain recombines TRBV6-5 with TRBJ1-1; D ambiguous. The CDR3 consists of 11 residues. V lost 8 bases to trimming and J lost 1 base, with 5 bases between them. Per the germline V gene, CDR1 is MNHEY and CDR2 is SVGAGI. CDR3 sequence reads: CASVGNTEAFF. The CDR3 nucleotides read TGTGCCAGCGTGGGGAACACTGAAGCTTTCTTT.

In this sample, this clone turned up once. Other DNA sequences in the same sample also yield this CDR3. J is TRBJ2-1 and V is TRBV7-9; D unresolved. Germline lookup yields CDR1 SEHNR and CDR2 FQNEAQ (reference sequence). The CDR3 consists of 13 residues. V was cut by 5 bases and J by 1 base, with 6 bases left in between. The DNA of the CDR3 is TGTGCCAGCAGCCTAGGGTCCTACAATGAGCAGTTCTTC. It codes for CASSLGSYNEQFF.

This clone appeared once. This chain joins TRBV27 and TRBJ2-5; D is possibly TRBD1 or TRBD2 (5 bases each). The CDR3 consists of 14 residues. Germline values: CDR1 MNHEY, CDR2 SMNVEV (reference sequence). The V gene lost 5 bases and the J gene lost 5 bases, with 15 bases spanning the gap. CDR3 DNA sequence: TGTGCCAGCAGTCCTGGGGACCTGGGGGAGACCCAGTACTTC. Protein: CASSPGDLGETQYF.

This clone was seen only once. The rearrangement links TRBV11-1 to TRBJ2-5; no definite D call. Trimming took 0 bases from V and 1 from J, leaving 9 bases between them. Germline lookup yields CDR1 SGHAT and CDR2 FQDESV (reference sequence). The CDR3 is 15 amino acids. CDR3 protein: CASSLATTSQETQYF. CDR3 DNA sequence: TGTGCCAGCAGCTTAGCCACCACCTCCCAAGAGACCCAGTACTTC.

The DNA for the CDR3 is TGTGCCAGCAGTTTCGGTACTCTTCCCTACGAGCAGTACTTC. It yields the protein CASSFGTLPYEQYF. The rearrangement joins TRBV27 to TRBJ2-7; D is ambiguous. Trimming removed 3 bases from V and 2 bases from J, with 11 bases in between. The CDR3 has 14 residues. Germline V gene lookup returns CDR1 MNHEY and CDR2 SMNVEV (reference sequence).

The chain links TRBV2 to TRBJ1-1; TRBD1 is a possible D gene (5 bases). V lost 8 bases and J lost 7, with 20 bases in between. The CDR3 is 14 residues long. CDR1 and CDR2 from the germline V gene are SNHLY and FYNNEI. CDR3 residues: CASGGTGSLIEAFF. For the CDR3, the DNA is TGTGCCAGCGGGGGGACGGGCAGTTTAATTGAAGCTTTCTTT.

The V gene is TRBV11-2, the J gene TRBJ1-1; tentatively, D is TRBD1 (5 bases). Per germline, CDR1 SGHAT and CDR2 FQNNGV. The V gene lost 5 bases and the J gene lost 5 bases, with 18 bases spanning the gap. This CDR3 spans 15 amino acids. The CDR3 region has the DNA TGTGCCAGCAGCCCATCCTTTGGGGGAGGTACTGAAGCTTTCTTT. It translates to CASSPSFGGGTEAFF.

CDR3 loop: CASSLSPRPRSYEQYF. In nucleotides, the CDR3 is TGTGCCAGCAGTTTATCCCCCCGTCCACGCTCCTACGAGCAGTACTTC. V is TRBV27 and J is TRBJ2-7, with no clear D. V gave up 0 bases and J gave up 0 bases, with 12 bases separating them. Germline lookup yields CDR1 MNHEY and CDR2 SMNVEV (reference sequence). This CDR3 contains 16 residues.

The V gene is TRBV2, the J gene TRBJ2-7; D might be TRBD2 (7 bases). Trimming pared 2 bases from V and 2 bases from J, leaving 25 bases between. The CDR3 spans 19 residues. The germline CDR1 and CDR2 sequences are SNHLY and FYNNEI. CDR3 sequence reads: CASSEWGGGESGLTYEQYF. In DNA form, the CDR3 reads TGTGCCAGCAGTGAATGGGGAGGGGGTGAGAGCGGGTTAACCTACGAGCAGTACTTC.

The V call is TRBV7-2, the J call TRBJ2-1, with D unclear. The germline CDR1 and CDR2 sequences are SGHTA and FQGNSA. The CDR3 loop spans 14 amino acids. Between the trimmed V and J ends, which lost 2 bases and 5 bases, there was a span of 10 bases. CDR3: CASSLTGGDNEQFF. The CDR3 coding sequence is TGTGCCAGCAGCTTAACTGGCGGAGACAATGAGCAGTTCTTC.

This rearrangement joins TRBV5-1 to TRBJ2-3, with a tentative D call TRBD2 (5 bases). Germline V gene sequence: CDR1 SGHRS, CDR2 YFSETQ. This CDR3 is built from 15 residues. The ends were cut back, 2 bases at V and 1 base at J, with 11 bases in the middle. CDR3 residues: CASSFTSGRTDTQYF. The DNA of the CDR3 is TGCGCCAGCAGCTTCACCAGCGGACGCACAGATACGCAGTATTTT.

The chain uses TRBV4-2 and TRBJ2-1; tentatively, D is TRBD2 (5 bases). V was clipped by 0 bases and J by 7 bases, with 7 bases between them. Germline loops: CDR1 LGHNA, CDR2 YNFKEQ. The CDR3 runs to 13 residues. In DNA form, the CDR3 reads TGTGCCAGCAGCCAAGAAGAGGGAAATGAGCAGTTCTTC. As protein: CASSQEEGNEQFF.

The gene calls are TRBV30 and TRBJ2-1; D is unresolved. Trimming took off 1 base at V and 15 bases at J, with 13 bases between the two ends. The CDR3 has 11 amino acids. Germline CDR1 GTSNPN, CDR2 SVGIG (reference sequence). CDR3 loop: CAWSDRRQGFF. In nucleotides, the CDR3 is TGTGCCTGGAGTGACCGGAGACAAGGGTTCTTC.

The chain links TRBV27 to TRBJ2-2; D not resolved. V dropped 5 bases and J dropped 6 bases, with 16 bases sitting between them. Germline V CDR1 and CDR2: MNHEY, SMNVEV (reference sequence). The CDR3 totals 15 residues. The CDR3 DNA reads TGTGCCAGCAGTCCCCCAAGAGCTCGACCCGGGGAGCTGTTTTTT. Translating it yields CASSPPRARPGELFF.

This chain links TRBV18 with TRBJ1-6, with a weak D call TRBD1 (6 bases). This CDR3 comprises 15 residues. Germline CDR1 is KGHSH and CDR2 is LQKENI. Trimming removed 2 bases at V and 7 bases at J, with 12 bases between. The CDR3 is CASSPGYRANSPLHF. CDR3 coding DNA: TGTGCCAGCTCACCAGGGTACAGGGCGAATTCACCCCTCCACTTT.

The J gene is TRBJ2-2, the V gene TRBV10-3, with 7 bases fitting TRBD1. V was clipped by 6 bases and J by 1 base; unmatched bases: 5. This CDR3 spans 15 amino acids. CDR1 ENHRY and CDR2 SYGVKD come from the germline V gene. CDR3: CAIRETGKNTGELFF. Written as DNA, the CDR3 is TGTGCCATCAGGGAGACAGGGAAGAACACCGGGGAGCTGTTTTTT.

The chain has TRBV7-8 and TRBJ1-1; D is possibly TRBD1 (5 bases). This CDR3 contains 11 residues. V was pared by 1 base and J by 10 bases, with 7 bases between. Germline CDR1 reads SGHVS; CDR2 reads FQNEAQ. CDR3 DNA sequence: TGTGCCAGCAGCTTAGGGGGGGGAGCTTTCTTT. Translated, it gives CASSLGGGAFF.

As DNA, the CDR3 is TGTGCCAGTAGTCTAACCGGGACAGGGGGACGTTGGGAGCAGTTCTTC. It yields the protein CASSLTGTGGRWEQFF. The chain links TRBV19 to TRBJ2-1; 11 bases align to TRBD1. CDR1 is LNHDA and CDR2 is SQIVND in the germline V gene (reference sequence). V shed 5 bases, J shed 10 bases, and the junction held 13 bases outside the gene matches. This CDR3 is built from 16 residues.

The V call is TRBV6-4, the J call TRBJ2-3, with TRBD1 matching 10 bases. This CDR3 comprises 14 residues. Trimming at V came to 3 bases and at J to 4 bases, leaving 1 base not matched to a gene. Germline V lookup: CDR1 MRHNA, CDR2 SNTAGT. The DNA for the CDR3 is TGTGCCAGCAGTGAAGGACAGGGGGCAGATACGCAGTATTTT. Protein product: CASSEGQGADTQYF.

The rearrangement uses TRBV7-3 and TRBJ1-5; 9 positions match TRBD1. V trimming: 7 bases; J trimming: 4 bases; junction bases outside the gene matches: 8. In germline, CDR1 is SGHTA, CDR2 FQGTGA. CDR3 length: 15 residues. The CDR3 region has the DNA TGTGCCAGCATTAAGACAGGGGGACGGAATCAGCCCCAGCATTTT. Amino acids: CASIKTGGRNQPQHF.

This rearrangement joins TRBV18 to TRBJ2-2; 11 bases map to TRBD2. Germline V CDR1 and CDR2: KGHSH, LQKENI. V shed 2 bases and J 0 bases; nucleotides not matched to a gene: 2. The CDR3 length is 17 residues. The CDR3 sequence: CASSPMTSGANTGELFF. The CDR3 nucleotides read TGTGCCAGCTCACCAATGACTAGCGGGGCGAACACCGGGGAGCTGTTTTTT.

The chain has TRBV11-3 and TRBJ1-6, with D hard to call. The germline V gene has CDR1 SGHNT and CDR2 YENEEA. Trimming left V 5 bases short and J 8 bases short, with 10 bases between. The length of the CDR3 is 13 residues. This chain's CDR3 is CASSQSLDSPLHF. CDR3 in DNA: TGTGCCAGCAGCCAAAGTTTGGATTCACCCCTCCACTTT.

This clone was found once. The chain couples TRBV19 to TRBJ2-7; 9 nucleotides align to TRBD1. The CDR3 is 14 residues long. The trim removed 9 bases at V and 4 bases at J, leaving 10 bases unmatched. Looked up from germline, CDR1 is LNHDA and CDR2 is SQIVND (reference sequence). The CDR3 DNA reads TGTGCCAGCCGTCCAGCCGGACAGGGGTACGAGCAGTACTTC. Its protein is CASRPAGQGYEQYF. The variable domain in full, with the rest retrieved from reference TRBV19 and TRBJ2-7, is DGGITQSPKYLFRKEGQNVTLSCEQNLNHDAMYWYRQDPGQGLRLIYYSQIVNDFQKGDIAEGYSVSREKKESFPLTVTSAQKNPTAFYLCASRPAGQGYEQYFGPGTRLTVT.

The CDR3 protein is CAWSVGQGNIQYF. The CDR3 nucleotides are TGTGCCTGGAGTGTGGGACAGGGGAACATTCAGTACTTC. The chain links TRBV30 to TRBJ2-4; 10 nucleotides match TRBD1. This CDR3 has 13 residues. Germline V gives CDR1 GTSNPN, CDR2 SVGIG (reference sequence). J gave up 7 bases and V 0 bases, and 0 bases lay outside the gene matches.

V is TRBV3-1 (or the pseudogene TRBV3-2) and J is TRBJ1-1, with D unresolved. Trimming left V 4 bases short and J 1 base short, with 10 bases between. The CDR3 is 14 amino acids. Germline CDR1 reads LGHDT; CDR2 reads YNNKEL (reference sequence). The CDR3 spells CASSPLAANTEAFF. The CDR3 nucleotides are TGTGCCAGCAGCCCGCTCGCAGCGAACACTGAAGCTTTCTTT.